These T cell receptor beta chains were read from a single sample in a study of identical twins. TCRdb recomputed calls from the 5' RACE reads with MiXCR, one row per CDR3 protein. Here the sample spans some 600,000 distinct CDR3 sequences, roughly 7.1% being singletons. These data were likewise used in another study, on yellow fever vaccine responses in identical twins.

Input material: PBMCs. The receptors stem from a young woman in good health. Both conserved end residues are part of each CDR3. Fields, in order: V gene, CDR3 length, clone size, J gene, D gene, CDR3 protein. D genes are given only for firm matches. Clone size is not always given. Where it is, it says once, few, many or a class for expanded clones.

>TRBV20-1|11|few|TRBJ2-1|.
CRGRSYNEQFF
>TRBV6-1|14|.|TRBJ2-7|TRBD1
CASSEPGTGTEQYF
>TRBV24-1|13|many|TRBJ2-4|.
CATSSAQKDIQYF
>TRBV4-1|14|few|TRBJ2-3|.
CASSQDSTGDTQYF
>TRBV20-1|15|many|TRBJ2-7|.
CSATAFRASTYEQYF
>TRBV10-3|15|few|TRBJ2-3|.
CAISEGLTSTDTQYF
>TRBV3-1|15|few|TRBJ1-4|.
CASSQAGGREEKLFF
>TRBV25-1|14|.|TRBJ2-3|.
CASSDTGTYSTQYF
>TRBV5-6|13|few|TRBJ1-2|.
CASSSTGLGGYTF
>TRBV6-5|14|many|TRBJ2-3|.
CASSYDSGLDTQYF
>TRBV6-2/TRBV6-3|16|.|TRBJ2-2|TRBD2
CASSYPSGGDGAELFF
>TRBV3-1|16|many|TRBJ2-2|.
CASSQGLQPPTGELFF
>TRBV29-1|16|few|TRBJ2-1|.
CSADLEGGVGYNEQFF
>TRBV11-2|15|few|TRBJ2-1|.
CASVSRLSSYNEQFF
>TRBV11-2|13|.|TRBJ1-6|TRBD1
CASSSDREGLLHF
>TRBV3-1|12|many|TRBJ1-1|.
CASSRRQTEAFF